This T cell receptor beta chain was retrieved from a study of T-cell memory formation after mild COVID-19. About the research overall: TCR clusters showed largely donor specificity.

TCR alpha and TCR beta cDNA libraries carrying sample barcodes and UMIs came from 5'RACE with constant-segment primers. TCRdb re-analysed the 5' RACE reads in MiXCR, keeping a single row per CDR3 protein. The sample contains around 250,000 distinct CDR3 sequences, around 15% of which appear only once. The CDR3 sequence is 14 residues long. V lost 4 bases to trimming and J lost 5 bases, with 15 bases between them. Germline values: CDR1 SGHRS, CDR2 YFSETQ. This clonotype was seen only a few times. Its antigen is undetermined. Study-wide results and caveats: Of the contracting clones, CD4+ ones lay mainly in CM and EM, and CD8+ ones in EMRA.

The clonotype was recovered from a man younger than 35 who had mild COVID-19 (a few samples of this study predate the infection). Cell type and time point are not known. The material sequenced was PBMCs or a T cell subset sorted from them (not recorded which). This chain links TRBV5-1 with TRBJ1-1, with D hard to call. The CDR3 protein is CASSALPTGTEAFF. DNA for the CDR3: TGCGCCAGCAGCGCCCTTCCGACTGGGACTGAAGCTTTCTTT.